This TCR beta chain was profiled in a study of blood T cell repertoires in COVID-19 (dated by TCRdb to the early 2020s). Some background on the complete study: Samples covering the acute and convalescent phases of COVID-19 were provided by collaborators in the United States, Italy and Spain. The prospective study material was composed of cDNA or gDNA derived from T cells, B-cell-depleted T cells, or PBMCs. Deeply sampled blood TCRbeta repertoires from subjects exposed to, actively infected with, or recovered from COVID-19 were included in the dataset. The repertoires were made available in a free public database intended to serve as a resource for research on the immune response to SARS-CoV-2. Samples were obtained from the ongoing ImmuneRACE study (first 160 participants) and from over a thousand subjects provided by 6 global collaborators. Nearly every sample came with metadata listing a de-identified subject ID, COVID-19 status, age in years and sex. HLA class I and class II types, where available, came from metadata supplied by the sample provider rather than from assay-based typing.

Collaborating institutions collected whole blood in K2EDTA tubes following their own protocols. For TCRbeta analysis, collaborator samples were shipped as frozen whole blood, as isolated PBMCs, or as DNA extracted from either sample type. Overall study results and their limits: How much clinical and demographic metadata was included differed by source and by participant, and the metadata was provided uncurated.

V sheds 0 bases and J sheds 0 bases, leaving 12 bases between their ends. Counted from cysteine to phenylalanine, this CDR3 has 16 amino acids. Solely the CDR3 DNA is kept, with 48 bases framed from the first base. CDR1 and CDR2 are read off the germline V gene (reference sequence) as LGHDT and YNNKEL. In regard to this clone: There is no known antigen for this receptor. Base qualities were left out, and no much larger clone turns up one base away.

TCRbeta CDR3 regions were amplified from genomic DNA by means of the immunoSEQ Assay, a bias-controlled multiplex PCR. The paper's data handling went like this. Within the assay, amplification of reference gene primers was used to estimate how many nucleated cells each sample contained. Sequence reads were collapsed and filtered to measure the absolute abundance of every unique TCRbeta CDR3 rearrangement. For each sample, productive Simpson clonality was calculated as the square root of Simpson's diversity index over productive rearrangements. In its TCRdb copy, this immuneACCESS table keeps in-frame sequences only and misses some clones. Where compared with another copy, unresolved V genes explain less than half of these, and the others have no known cause. V and J calls and clone size come straight from that table; D and trimming were deduced from the DNA. For this sample the table gives approximately 150,000 clones, of which roughly 80% were detected only once. Clones ranked in the top ten supply over 15% of the sample.

This receptor was obtained from a man between 45 and 60 years old with acute or convalescent COVID-19. The V gene is TRBV3-1 (or the pseudogene TRBV3-2) and the J gene is TRBJ2-7; a weak D assignment points to TRBD2 (6 bases agree). The material sequenced was peripheral blood. The bases read TGTGCCAGCAGCCAAGATACGGGGGTTTTCTCCTACGAGCAGTACTTC. This codes for CASSQDTGVFSYEQYF.